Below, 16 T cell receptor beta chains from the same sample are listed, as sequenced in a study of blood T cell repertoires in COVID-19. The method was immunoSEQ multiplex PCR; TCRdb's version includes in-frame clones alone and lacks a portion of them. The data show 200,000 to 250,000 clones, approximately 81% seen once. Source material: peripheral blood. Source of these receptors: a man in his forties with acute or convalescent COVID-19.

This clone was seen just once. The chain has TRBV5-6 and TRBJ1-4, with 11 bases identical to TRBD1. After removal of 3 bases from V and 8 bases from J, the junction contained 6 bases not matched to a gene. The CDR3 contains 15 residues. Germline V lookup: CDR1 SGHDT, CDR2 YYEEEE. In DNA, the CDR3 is TGTGCCAGCAGCTCTACCGGGACAGGGGGAGAAAAACTGTTTTTT. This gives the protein CASSSTGTGGEKLFF.

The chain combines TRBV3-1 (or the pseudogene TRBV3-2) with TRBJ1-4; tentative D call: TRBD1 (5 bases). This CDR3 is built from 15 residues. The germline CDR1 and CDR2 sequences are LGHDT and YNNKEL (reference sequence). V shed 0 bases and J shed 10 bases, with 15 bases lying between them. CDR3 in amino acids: CASSQEGVREGKLFF. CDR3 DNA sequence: TGTGCCAGCAGCCAAGAGGGCGTCAGGGAAGGAAAACTGTTTTTT.

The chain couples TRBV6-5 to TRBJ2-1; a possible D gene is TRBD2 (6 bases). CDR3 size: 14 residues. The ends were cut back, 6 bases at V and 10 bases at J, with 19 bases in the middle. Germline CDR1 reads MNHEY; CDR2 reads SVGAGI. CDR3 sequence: CASRHLETLAEQFF. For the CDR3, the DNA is TGTGCCAGCAGACACCTGGAAACTCTAGCGGAGCAGTTCTTC.

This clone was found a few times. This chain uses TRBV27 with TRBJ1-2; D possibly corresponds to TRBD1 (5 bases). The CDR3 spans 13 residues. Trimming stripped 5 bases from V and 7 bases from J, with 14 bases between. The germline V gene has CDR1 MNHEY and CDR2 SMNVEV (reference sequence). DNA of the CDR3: TGTGCCAGCAGTGCAAATCCAGGGATTGGCTACACCTTC. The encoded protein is CASSANPGIGYTF.

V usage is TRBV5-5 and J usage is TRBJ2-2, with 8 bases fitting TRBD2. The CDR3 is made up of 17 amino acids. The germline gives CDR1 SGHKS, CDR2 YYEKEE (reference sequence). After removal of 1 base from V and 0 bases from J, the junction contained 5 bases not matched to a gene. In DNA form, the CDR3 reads TGTGCCAGCAGCTTGTTCAGAGCGGGGGCGAACACCGGGGAGCTGTTTTTT. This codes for CASSLFRAGANTGELFF.

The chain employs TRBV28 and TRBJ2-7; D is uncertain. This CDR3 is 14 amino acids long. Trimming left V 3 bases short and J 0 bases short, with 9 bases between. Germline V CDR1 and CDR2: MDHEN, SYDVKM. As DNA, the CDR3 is TGTGCCAGCAGTTTTAATCCGAGCTCCTACGAGCAGTACTTC. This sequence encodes CASSFNPSSYEQYF.

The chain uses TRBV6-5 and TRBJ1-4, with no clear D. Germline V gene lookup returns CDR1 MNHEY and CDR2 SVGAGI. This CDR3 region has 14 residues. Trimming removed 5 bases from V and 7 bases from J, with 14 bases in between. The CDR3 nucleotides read TGTGCCAGCAGTCGTGGGCGAGTGGTTGAAAAACTGTTTTTT. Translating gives CASSRGRVVEKLFF.

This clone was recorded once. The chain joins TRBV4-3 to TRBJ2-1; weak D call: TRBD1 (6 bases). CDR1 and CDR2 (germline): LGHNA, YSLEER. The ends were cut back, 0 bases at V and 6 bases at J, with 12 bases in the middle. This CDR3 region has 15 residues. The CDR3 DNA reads TGCGCCAGCAGCCAAGAACCAGGGGTGGCCAATGAGCAGTTCTTC. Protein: CASSQEPGVANEQFF.

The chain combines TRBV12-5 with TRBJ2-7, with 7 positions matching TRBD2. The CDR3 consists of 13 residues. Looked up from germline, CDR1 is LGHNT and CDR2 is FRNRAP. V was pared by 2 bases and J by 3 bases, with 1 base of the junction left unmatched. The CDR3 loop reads CASGLSGGYEQYF. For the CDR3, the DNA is TGTGCTAGTGGTTTGTCGGGGGGCTACGAGCAGTACTTC.

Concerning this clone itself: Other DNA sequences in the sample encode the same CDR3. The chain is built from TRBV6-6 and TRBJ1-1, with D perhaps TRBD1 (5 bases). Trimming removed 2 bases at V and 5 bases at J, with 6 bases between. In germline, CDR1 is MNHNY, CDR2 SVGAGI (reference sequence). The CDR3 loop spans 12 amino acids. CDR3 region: CASSYGGTEAFF. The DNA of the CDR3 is TGTGCCAGCAGTTACGGGGGGACTGAAGCTTTCTTT.

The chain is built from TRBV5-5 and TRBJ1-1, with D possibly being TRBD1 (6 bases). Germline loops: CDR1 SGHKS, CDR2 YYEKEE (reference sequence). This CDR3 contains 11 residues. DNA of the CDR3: TGTTACAGGGAAGGGGACACTGAAGCTTTCTTT. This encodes CYREGDTEAFF.

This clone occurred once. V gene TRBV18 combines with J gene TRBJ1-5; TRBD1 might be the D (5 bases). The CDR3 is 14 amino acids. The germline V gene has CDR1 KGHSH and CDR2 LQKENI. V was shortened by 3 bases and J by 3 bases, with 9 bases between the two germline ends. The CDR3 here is CASSPSGDNQPQHF. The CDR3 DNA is TGTGCCAGCTCACCGTCGGGGGACAATCAGCCCCAGCATTTT.

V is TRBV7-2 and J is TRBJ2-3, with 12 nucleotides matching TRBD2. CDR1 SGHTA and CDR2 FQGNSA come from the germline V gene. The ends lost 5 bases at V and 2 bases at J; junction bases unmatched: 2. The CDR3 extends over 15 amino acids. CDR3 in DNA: TGTGCCAGCAGCACTAGCGGGGGGATCACAGATACGCAGTATTTT. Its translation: CASSTSGGITDTQYF.

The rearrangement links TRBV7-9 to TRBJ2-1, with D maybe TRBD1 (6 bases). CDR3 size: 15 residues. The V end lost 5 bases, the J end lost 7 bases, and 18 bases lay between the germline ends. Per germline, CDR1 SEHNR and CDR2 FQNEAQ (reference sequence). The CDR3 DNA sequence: TGTGCCAGCAGCGCACAGGGCACCGTAACAAATGAGCAGTTCTTC. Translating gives CASSAQGTVTNEQFF.

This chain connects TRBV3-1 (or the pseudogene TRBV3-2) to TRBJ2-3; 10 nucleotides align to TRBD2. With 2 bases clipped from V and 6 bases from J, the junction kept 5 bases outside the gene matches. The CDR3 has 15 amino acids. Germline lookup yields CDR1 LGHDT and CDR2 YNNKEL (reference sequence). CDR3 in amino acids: CASSQLSGGADTQYF. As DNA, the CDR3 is TGTGCCAGCAGCCAACTGAGCGGGGGGGCGGATACGCAGTATTTT.

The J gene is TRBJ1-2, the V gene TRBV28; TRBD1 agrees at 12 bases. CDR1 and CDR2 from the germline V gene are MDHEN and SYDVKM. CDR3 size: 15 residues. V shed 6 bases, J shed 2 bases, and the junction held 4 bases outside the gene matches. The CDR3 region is CASRGQGALNYGYTF. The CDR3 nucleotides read TGTGCCAGCAGGGGACAGGGGGCATTAAACTATGGCTACACCTTC.